The 12 T cell receptor beta chains given below trace back to one sample, sequenced in a study of OX40 agonist ivuxolimab in advanced cancers. Clones were read by immunoSEQ multiplex PCR, and TCRdb kept only the in-frame ones, dropping some. The table has some 46,000 clones, 80% to 90% seen once. Sample: CD4+ or CD8+ T cells sorted from blood, taken in a trial of the OX40 agonist ivuxolimab. The receptor source for this set is an adult with an advanced solid tumor such as melanoma, head and neck, liver or kidney cancer.

This chain uses TRBV4-2 with TRBJ2-3, with 12 bases that match TRBD2. Losses at the gene ends were 1 base for V and 2 bases for J; bases not matched to a gene: 4. The CDR3 sequence is 17 residues long. Germline V gives CDR1 LGHNA, CDR2 YNFKEQ. The CDR3 DNA reads as TGTGCCAGCAGCCAAGGCCTAGCGGGAGGGGTCACAGATACGCAGTATTTT. Encoded protein: CASSQGLAGGVTDTQYF.

V gene TRBV13 combines with J gene TRBJ2-6; TRBD1 agrees at 10 bases. The J segment lost 4 bases and the V segment lost 6 bases, leaving 6 bases of the junction unmatched. In germline, CDR1 is PRHDT, CDR2 FYEKMQ (reference sequence). The CDR3 runs 16 residues. The CDR3 spells CASRDRGLPGANVLTF. In DNA form, the CDR3 reads TGTGCCAGCAGAGACAGGGGGCTTCCCGGGGCCAACGTCCTGACTTTC.

This clone was recorded only once. The CDR3 region is CASSLSGTSYTYEQYF. The DNA of the CDR3 is TGTGCCAGCAGTTTATCCGGGACTAGTTACACCTACGAGCAGTACTTC. V gene TRBV27 combines with J gene TRBJ2-7, with TRBD2 identical over 8 bases. This CDR3 has 16 residues. V gave up 0 bases and J gave up 2 bases; unmatched junction bases: 6. Germline V gives CDR1 MNHEY, CDR2 SMNVEV (reference sequence).

The CDR3 sequence: CASSLATARWVLNEQFF. CDR3 DNA: TGTGCCAGCAGCTTGGCCACAGCGCGGTGGGTCTTAAATGAGCAGTTCTTC. This chain joins TRBV5-6 and TRBJ2-1; D gene ambiguous. The V gene's germline CDR1 is SGHDT and CDR2 YYEEEE. The CDR3 length is 17 residues. Trimming stripped 0 bases from V and 7 bases from J, with 20 bases between.

The chain uses TRBV4-3 and TRBJ2-1; no firm D call. The V end lost 0 bases, the J end lost 0 bases, and 9 bases lay between the germline ends. This CDR3 comprises 16 residues. Germline V gene sequence: CDR1 LGHNA, CDR2 YSLEER. CDR3 sequence reads: CASSQDSGYSYNEQFF. The CDR3 DNA is TGCGCCAGCAGCCAAGATAGTGGTTACTCCTACAATGAGCAGTTCTTC.

This clone has only one observation. For the CDR3, the DNA is TGCGCCAGCAGCCAAACCGCGTGGGGGGGCAACAATCAGCCCCAGCATTTT. Amino acid sequence: CASSQTAWGGNNQPQHF. This chain connects TRBV4-3 to TRBJ1-5, with D tentatively TRBD1 (6 bases). V was pared by 2 bases and J by 3 bases, with 17 bases between. The CDR3 totals 17 residues. Germline lookup yields CDR1 LGHNA and CDR2 YSLEER.

This sequence joins TRBV4-1 and TRBJ2-7; 11 nucleotides match TRBD2. The CDR3 is 16 amino acids. Trimming at V came to 2 bases and at J to 1 base, leaving 4 bases not matched to a gene. From germline, CDR1 is MGHRA and CDR2 YSYEKL. The CDR3 is CASSQFSGGDSYEQYF. CDR3 in DNA: TGCGCCAGCAGCCAATTTAGCGGGGGGGATTCCTACGAGCAGTACTTC.

In regard to this clone: Other DNA sequences in this specimen translate into the identical CDR3. V usage is TRBV14 and J usage is TRBJ1-3; D unresolved. V was pared by 1 base and J by 4 bases, with 11 bases between. Germline loops: CDR1 SGHDN, CDR2 FVKESK. The CDR3 is made up of 15 amino acids. CDR3 amino acids: CASSQGRGSGNTIYF. DNA for the CDR3: TGTGCCAGCAGCCAAGGGAGAGGATCCGGAAACACCATATATTTT. Looking up the rest from reference TRBV14 and TRBJ1-3 gives the full variable domain: EAGVTQFPSHSVIEKGQTVTLRCDPISGHDNLYWYRRVMGKEIKFLLHFVKESKQDESGMPNNRFLAERTGGTYSTLKVQPAELEDSGVYFCASSQGRGSGNTIYFGEGSWLTVV.

The rearrangement links TRBV5-1 to TRBJ1-6; D is unclear. V was shortened by 2 bases and J by 3 bases, with 3 bases between the two germline ends. CDR1 is SGHRS and CDR2 is YFSETQ in the germline V gene. CDR3 length equals 13 residues. The CDR3: CASSFIYNSPLHF. CDR3 coding DNA: TGCGCCAGCAGCTTCATCTATAATTCACCCCTCCACTTT.

A single count supports this clone. V gene TRBV6-1 combines with J gene TRBJ2-7; D is unclear. This CDR3 is built from 10 residues. CDR1 and CDR2 from the germline V gene are MNHNS and SASEGT. Trimming removed 6 bases from V and 4 bases from J, with 4 bases in between. The chain's CDR3 is CASSGYEQYF. The CDR3 DNA is TGTGCCAGCAGCGGGTACGAGCAGTACTTC.

The genes are TRBV11-3 and TRBJ1-2; TRBD1 matches 11 bases. With 5 bases clipped from V and 4 bases from J, the junction kept 3 bases outside the gene matches. CDR1 SGHNT and CDR2 YENEEA come from the germline V gene. This CDR3 is 14 amino acids long. CDR3 in DNA: TGTGCCAGCAGCCCCGGGACAGGGGGCTATGGCTACACCTTC. Its protein product is CASSPGTGGYGYTF.

This sequence joins TRBV30 and TRBJ2-5, with TRBD2 matching over 10 bases. Trimming at V came to 4 bases and at J to 2 bases, leaving 7 bases not matched to a gene. The germline gives CDR1 GTSNPN, CDR2 SVGIG (reference sequence). This CDR3 spans 15 amino acids. CDR3 sequence: CAWNLAGGNQETQYF. CDR3 DNA: TGTGCCTGGAACTTAGCGGGAGGAAATCAAGAGACCCAGTACTTC.